This entry describes one TCR beta chain. Antigen specificity is unknown. The data derive from a study of long-term antiretroviral therapy in people with HIV. Whole-study context: In the earliest collections, sampling predates the 2015 immediate-ART recommendation by about a decade.

CDR3 length: 13 residues. Germline V CDR1 and CDR2: LNHDA, SQIVND (reference sequence). Trimming removed 3 bases from V and 6 bases from J, with 9 bases in between. Findings and limits, study-wide: Diversity increased after ART yet remained lower than in transplant donor controls. Repertoire dominance by clones expanded before ART was seen at all time points.

Runs used v3.0 of the immunoSEQ assay and were done at survey level. Clones were sequenced by immunoSEQ multiplex PCR, and TCRdb holds only the in-frame ones, with some missing. Of about 27,000 clones listed, 79% are singletons. The chain links TRBV19 to TRBJ1-5; D is perhaps TRBD1 (6 bases). This TCR derives from a young man with HIV. The specimen was unsorted PBMCs, collected 2.1 years after starting antiretroviral therapy. The CDR3, as DNA: TGTGCCAGTAGTATGGGGGGGCTTCAGCCCCAGCATTTT. Translating it yields CASSMGGLQPQHF.